What follows are 23 T cell receptor beta chains derived from one specimen sequenced in a study of shared clonotypes between healthy human individuals. Clones were sequenced by immunoSEQ multiplex PCR, and TCRdb holds only the in-frame ones, with some missing. The table includes around 720,000 clones, around 73% detected once. Material for sequencing was memory CD4+ T cells sorted from blood. Subset defined: CD45RA-negative fraction. The receptors were sampled from a woman between 25 and 40 years old in good health.

This clone was counted once. The rearrangement uses TRBV5-5 and TRBJ2-2, with 9 nucleotides matching TRBD1. J lost 3 bases, V lost 6 bases, and 6 bases had no gene match. This CDR3 spans 15 amino acids. From germline, CDR1 is SGHKS and CDR2 YYEKEE (reference sequence). The chain's CDR3 is CASNMGQGYTGELFF. As DNA, the CDR3 is TGTGCCAGCAACATGGGACAGGGTTACACCGGGGAGCTGTTTTTT.

The V call is TRBV7-9, the J call TRBJ1-2; D unclear. This CDR3 region has 15 residues. Germline CDR1 and CDR2: SEHNR and FQNEAQ (reference sequence). V was trimmed by 0 bases and J by 6 bases, leaving 14 bases between them. The CDR3 sequence: CASSLAAIPAHGYTF. CDR3 DNA sequence: TGTGCCAGCAGCTTAGCGGCTATCCCGGCCCATGGCTACACCTTC.

The gene calls are TRBV19 and TRBJ1-4; a possible D gene is TRBD1 (6 bases). V was shortened by 6 bases and J by 2 bases, with 13 bases between the two germline ends. The germline V gene encodes CDR1 LNHDA and CDR2 SQIVND (reference sequence). This CDR3 comprises 15 residues. The CDR3: CASSPKGGTNEKLFF. As DNA, the CDR3 is TGTGCCAGTAGCCCCAAGGGGGGGACTAATGAAAAACTGTTTTTT.

This clone has a count of ten or more. In nucleotides, the CDR3 is TGTGCCAGCAGTTCGACTTCCGGGACTAGCGGGAGGGCACCCGGGGAGCTGTTTTTT. Residues: CASSSTSGTSGRAPGELFF. The chain recombines TRBV27 with TRBJ2-2; 16 nucleotides match TRBD2. The J segment lost 6 bases and the V segment lost 4 bases, leaving 11 bases of the junction unmatched. Per the germline V gene, CDR1 is MNHEY and CDR2 is SMNVEV (reference sequence). The CDR3 runs 19 residues.

The rearrangement uses TRBV30 and TRBJ1-3; D is ambiguous. The CDR3 runs 14 residues. Germline CDR1 reads GTSNPN; CDR2 reads SVGIG (reference sequence). V lost 2 bases to trimming and J lost 1 base, with 9 bases between them. This CDR3 is CAWSNGGSGNTIYF. Here the CDR3 DNA reads TGTGCCTGGAGTAACGGAGGGTCTGGAAACACCATATATTTT.

The chain combines TRBV5-1 with TRBJ2-2, with 13 nucleotides matching TRBD2. Trimming cost V 2 bases and J 5 bases; bases outside gene matches: 6. Germline-derived CDR1 and CDR2 are SGHRS and YFSETQ. The CDR3 runs 17 residues. The CDR3 loop is CASSLGTSGILTGELFF. The CDR3, as DNA: TGCGCCAGCAGCTTAGGGACTAGCGGGATTCTGACCGGGGAGCTGTTTTTT. Looking up the rest from reference TRBV5-1 and TRBJ2-2 gives the full variable domain: KAGVTQTPRYLIKTRGQQVTLSCSPISGHRSVSWYQQTPGQGLQFLFEYFSETQRNKGNFPGRFSGRQFSNSRSEMNVSTLELGDSALYLCASSLGTSGILTGELFFGEGSRLTVL.

The chain joins TRBV12-5 to TRBJ2-3; a weak D match, TRBD1 (6 bases). Germline-derived CDR1 and CDR2 are LGHNT and FRNRAP. V shed 7 bases and J shed 4 bases, with 18 bases lying between them. The CDR3 sequence is 15 residues long. CDR3 region: CASARTGFVPDTQYF. The CDR3 DNA follows: TGTGCTAGTGCTCGTACAGGGTTTGTTCCAGATACGCAGTATTTT. The full variable domain, with the rest looked up from reference TRBV12-5 and TRBJ2-3, is DARVTQTPRHKVTEMGQEVTMRCQPILGHNTVFWYRQTMMQGLELLAYFRNRAPLDDSGMPKDRFSAEMPDATLATLKIQPSEPRDSAVYFCASARTGFVPDTQYFGPGTRLTVL.

This clone was recorded a few times. Other DNA sequences in this sample translate to the same CDR3. The chain has TRBV27 and TRBJ1-1, with D possibly TRBD1 on 6 matching bases. The CDR3 sequence is 14 residues long. V shed 5 bases and J shed 0 bases, with 10 bases lying between them. Germline values: CDR1 MNHEY, CDR2 SMNVEV (reference sequence). The CDR3 DNA reads TGTGCCAGCAGTCCGGACAGACTGAACACTGAAGCTTTCTTT. Amino acids: CASSPDRLNTEAFF.

The rearrangement uses TRBV27 and TRBJ1-2, with 9 bases lining up with TRBD1. Germline CDR1 is MNHEY and CDR2 is SMNVEV (reference sequence). V lost 6 bases and J lost 4; bases outside the gene matches: 6. CDR3 length: 14 residues. The CDR3: CASSTQGATYGYTF. DNA for the CDR3: TGTGCCAGCAGCACACAGGGGGCAACCTATGGCTACACCTTC.

This clone was recorded a few times. Here the CDR3 DNA reads TGTGCCGGGACTGGGTTAAACATGAACACTGAAGCTTTCTTT. Its translation is CAGTGLNMNTEAFF. The chain carries TRBV30 and TRBJ1-1; D may be TRBD1 (5 bases). Looked up from germline, CDR1 is GTSNPN and CDR2 is SVGIG (reference sequence). V was clipped by 8 bases and J by 0 bases, with 16 bases between them. The CDR3 has 14 residues.

This clone showed up just a few times. This sequence joins TRBV4-1 and TRBJ2-3, with 8 bases aligning to TRBD1. Germline-derived CDR1 and CDR2 are MGHRA and YSYEKL. The CDR3 has 15 residues. V dropped 4 bases and J dropped 4; count of bases not matched to a gene: 7. The chain's CDR3 is CASSRQGYGADTQYF. Written as DNA, the CDR3 is TGCGCCAGCAGCCGACAGGGGTATGGAGCAGATACGCAGTATTTT.

CDR3 DNA: TGTGCCAGCAGTTACTCGAATAGGGTAGAGGCGGCGCAGTATTTT. It encodes CASSYSNRVEAAQYF. This rearrangement joins TRBV6-5 to TRBJ2-3; no clear D gene. Germline lookup yields CDR1 MNHEY and CDR2 SVGAGI. The CDR3 runs to 15 residues. V was trimmed by 0 bases and J by 10 bases, leaving 17 bases between them.

The table lists this clone with a few counts. The rearrangement links TRBV18 to TRBJ1-4; weak D call: TRBD1 (5 bases). The CDR3 consists of 13 residues. V lost 5 bases, J lost 8 bases, and 12 bases lay in between. Germline loops: CDR1 KGHSH, CDR2 LQKENI. The CDR3 spells CASSSLNREKLFF. The CDR3 bases are TGTGCCAGCTCATCCTTAAACAGGGAAAAACTGTTTTTT.

This clone occurred a few times. Written as DNA, the CDR3 is TGTGCCAGCAGCTCCCCAAGGGATCCGGGGGACAAATCTTTCCACGAGCAGTACTTC. This sequence encodes CASSSPRDPGDKSFHEQYF. The chain recombines TRBV7-3 with TRBJ2-7; D tentatively reads TRBD1 or TRBD2 (6 bases each). Germline CDR1 and CDR2: SGHTA and FQGTGA. The germline V and J ends were trimmed by 4 bases and 5 bases, with 30 bases remaining between them. The CDR3 has 19 amino acids.

The genes are TRBV2 and TRBJ2-2, with TRBD1 matching 9 bases. Trimming at V came to 10 bases and at J to 6 bases, leaving 15 bases not matched to a gene. The CDR3 totals 16 residues. Per the germline V gene, CDR1 is SNHLY and CDR2 is FYNNEI. This CDR3 reads CAISHRDRVGSGELFF. The CDR3 coding sequence is TGTGCCATTAGTCACCGGGACAGGGTAGGGTCCGGGGAGCTGTTTTTT.

J is TRBJ1-2 and V is TRBV7-2; D unresolved. Germline CDR1 reads SGHTA; CDR2 reads FQGNSA. Deletions cut 0 bases from V and 7 bases from J, with 9 bases between. The CDR3 is made up of 13 amino acids. CDR3 in amino acids: CASSLAGESGYTF. DNA for the CDR3: TGTGCCAGCAGCTTAGCTGGGGAGTCTGGCTACACCTTC. Supplemented by reference TRBV7-2 and TRBJ1-2, the full variable domain reads GAGVSQSPSNKVTEKGKDVELRCDPISGHTALYWYRQSLGQGLEFLIYFQGNSAPDKSGLPSDRFSAERTGGSVSTLTIQRTQQEDSAVYLCASSLAGESGYTFGSGTRLTVV.

The chain recombines TRBV7-8 with TRBJ2-2; 8 positions match TRBD2. The ends lost 1 base at V and 6 bases at J; junction bases unmatched: 10. Per the germline V gene, CDR1 is SGHVS and CDR2 is FQNEAQ. The CDR3 consists of 17 residues. The CDR3 DNA follows: TGTGCCAGCAGCTTAGTTACGAGCGGGGGTCTCGCCGGGGAGCTGTTTTTT. It encodes CASSLVTSGGLAGELFF.

This clone was seen a single time. The gene calls are TRBV5-1 and TRBJ1-1; no firm D call. This CDR3 comprises 14 residues. V lost 4 bases to trimming and J lost 0 bases, with 10 bases between them. CDR1 is SGHRS, CDR2 YFSETQ, per germline. This CDR3 is CASSPLTVNTEAFF. CDR3 DNA: TGCGCCAGCAGCCCCCTGACTGTGAACACTGAAGCTTTCTTT.

This clone was detected a few times. This sequence joins TRBV6-6 and TRBJ1-5; possibly TRBD1 for D (6 bases). Germline CDR1 is MNHNY and CDR2 is SVGAGI (reference sequence). V was pared by 4 bases and J by 0 bases, with 13 bases between. CDR3 size: 16 residues. CDR3 residues: CASSFRTDRSNQPQHF. The CDR3 DNA is TGTGCCAGCAGTTTCCGGACAGATCGTAGCAATCAGCCCCAGCATTTT.

The chain has TRBV5-4 and TRBJ2-1, with 10 nucleotides matching TRBD2. The J segment lost 5 bases and the V segment lost 4 bases, leaving 6 bases of the junction unmatched. Germline values: CDR1 SGHNT, CDR2 YYREEE (reference sequence). The CDR3 is 15 amino acids. The CDR3 coding sequence is TGTGCCAGCAGCCCAGGACTAGCGGCCAACAATGAGCAGTTCTTC. It is translated as CASSPGLAANNEQFF.

The chain recombines TRBV11-2 with TRBJ2-1, with 14 bases matching TRBD2. Trimming took 5 bases from V and 6 from J; bases not matched to a gene: 6. The CDR3 contains 16 residues. CDR1 and CDR2 (germline): SGHAT, FQNNGV. The CDR3 reads CASSGGTSGSINEQFF. The CDR3 DNA follows: TGTGCCAGCAGCGGGGGGACTAGCGGGAGTATCAATGAGCAGTTCTTC. Together with reference TRBV11-2 and TRBJ2-1, the CDR3 gives the full variable domain: EAGVAQSPRYKIIEKRQSVAFWCNPISGHATLYWYQQILGQGPKLLIQFQNNGVVDDSQLPKDRFSAERLKGVDSTLKIQPAKLEDSAVYLCASSGGTSGSINEQFFGPGTRLTVL.

V and J are TRBV23-1 and TRBJ2-7; D not resolved. TRBV23-1 is recorded as an ORF, its role being uncertain. The V and J ends lost 0 bases and 6 bases respectively, with 18 bases between them. The CDR3 covers 16 residues. The CDR3 reads CASSQSWLDGVLEQYF. In DNA form, the CDR3 reads TGCGCCAGCAGTCAATCGTGGCTAGATGGGGTGCTCGAGCAGTACTTC.

The chain joins TRBV18 to TRBJ2-7; 10 nucleotides line up with TRBD2. V was clipped by 1 base and J by 5 bases; unmatched bases: 8. Germline V gene lookup returns CDR1 KGHSH and CDR2 LQKENI. This CDR3 has 16 residues. DNA of the CDR3: TGTGCCAGCTCACCACTGGCTAGCGGGAGTCCCCACGAGCAGTACTTC. It is translated as CASSPLASGSPHEQYF.